This passage covers 32 T cell receptor beta chains from one sample sequenced in a study of cytomegalovirus exposure and HLA in healthy donors. PCR involved 60 Vbeta and 13 Jbeta primers. Clones were sequenced by immunoSEQ multiplex PCR, and TCRdb holds only the in-frame ones, with some missing. Of more than 100,000 clones in the sample, about 76% are singletons; the top ten hold over 1.3%. What was sequenced was PBMCs. All receptors come from a middle-aged woman in good health and CMV-seronegative.

This chain connects TRBV6-5 to TRBJ1-2; TRBD1 matches 9 bases. Germline V gene data show CDR1 as MNHEY and CDR2 as SVGAGI. The junction had 6 bases not matched to a gene; V was cut back by 6 bases and J by 4 bases. The CDR3 consists of 14 residues. CDR3 nucleotides: TGTGCCAGCAGCCTGGACAGGGGCCGCTATGGCTACACCTTC. Translation gives CASSLDRGRYGYTF.

The chain uses TRBV7-9 and TRBJ2-7; D is possibly TRBD1 (5 bases). Germline assignment: CDR1 SEHNR and CDR2 FQNEAQ (reference sequence). This CDR3 contains 13 residues. V shed 2 bases and J shed 6 bases, with 11 bases lying between them. The CDR3 DNA is TGTGCCAGCAGCTTACCCAGTCAGGGCGAGCAGTACTTC. It is translated as CASSLPSQGEQYF.

The rearrangement uses TRBV10-3 and TRBJ1-1; TRBD1 is a possible D gene (5 bases). CDR3 length equals 14 residues. Germline V gene data show CDR1 as ENHRY and CDR2 as SYGVKD. V was clipped by 3 bases and J by 1 base, with 9 bases between them. CDR3 protein: CAISDQTGNTEAFF. The CDR3 DNA sequence: TGTGCCATCAGTGACCAAACAGGGAACACTGAAGCTTTCTTT.

The V call is TRBV5-1, the J call TRBJ1-2, with TRBD1 identical over 9 bases. The V gene end was trimmed by 0 bases and the J gene end by 6 bases; junction bases not matched to a gene: 3. CDR1 is SGHRS, CDR2 YFSETQ, per germline. The CDR3 spans 14 residues. CDR3 nucleotide sequence: TGCGCCAGCAGCTTGGGGGACAGGGAACATGGCTACACCTTC. Translating it yields CASSLGDREHGYTF. The variable domain in full, with the rest retrieved from reference TRBV5-1 and TRBJ1-2, is KAGVTQTPRYLIKTRGQQVTLSCSPISGHRSVSWYQQTPGQGLQFLFEYFSETQRNKGNFPGRFSGRQFSNSRSEMNVSTLELGDSALYLCASSLGDREHGYTFGSGTRLTVV.

This rearrangement joins TRBV19 to TRBJ1-1, with D uncertain. V gave up 3 bases and J gave up 1 base, with 6 bases separating them. The V gene's germline CDR1 is LNHDA and CDR2 SQIVND (reference sequence). This CDR3 has 13 amino acids. For the CDR3, the DNA is TGTGCCAGTAGTATCCAGGAGAACACTGAAGCTTTCTTT. It translates to CASSIQENTEAFF.

The CDR3 spells CASSAGARDSPLHF. CDR3 coding DNA: TGTGCCAGCAGCGCAGGGGCGCGGGATTCACCCCTCCACTTT. The chain recombines TRBV9 with TRBJ1-6, with TRBD1 as a possible D gene (6 bases). This CDR3 has 14 amino acids. Germline-derived CDR1 and CDR2 are SGDLS and YYNGEE. Trimming stripped 3 bases from V and 8 bases from J, with 12 bases between. Full variable domain (remainder filled in from reference TRBV9 and TRBJ1-6): DSGVTQTPKHLITATGQRVTLRCSPRSGDLSVYWYQQSLDQGLQFLIQYYNGEERAKGNILERFSAQQFPDLHSELNLSSLELGDSALYFCASSAGARDSPLHFGNGTRLTVT.

The CDR3 spells CAISGTNYNSPLHF. Here the CDR3 DNA reads TGTGCCATCAGTGGGACTAACTATAATTCACCCCTCCACTTT. V is TRBV10-3 and J is TRBJ1-6; no definite D call. Trimming pared 4 bases from V and 3 bases from J, leaving 7 bases between. The CDR3 sequence is 14 residues long. Germline CDR1 and CDR2: ENHRY and SYGVKD.

The V gene is TRBV6-5, the J gene TRBJ1-5; perhaps TRBD1 as D (5 bases). CDR3 length: 14 residues. Looked up from germline, CDR1 is MNHEY and CDR2 is SVGAGI. The V end was cut by 0 bases, the J end by 7 bases, with 10 bases between. This CDR3 is CASSYSAGRQPQHF. In DNA form, the CDR3 reads TGTGCCAGCAGTTACTCGGCGGGACGCCAGCCCCAGCATTTT.

Only a few counts were recorded for this clone. The chain uses TRBV7-9 and TRBJ1-2, with TRBD1 identical over 7 bases. The germline V gene has CDR1 SEHNR and CDR2 FQNEAQ (reference sequence). Trimming removed 4 bases from V and 8 bases from J; junction bases left unmatched: 4. The CDR3 loop spans 12 amino acids. CDR3: CASSSGGGGYTF. In DNA form, the CDR3 reads TGTGCCAGCAGCTCAGGGGGAGGCGGCTACACCTTC.

As for this clone: The sample carries other DNA sequences with the same CDR3. The rearrangement links TRBV27 to TRBJ2-7; 8 nucleotides align to TRBD2. This CDR3 has 17 residues. The V and J ends lost 1 base and 3 bases, in that order; junction bases with no gene match: 11. The germline V gene has CDR1 MNHEY and CDR2 SMNVEV (reference sequence). The CDR3 nucleotides read TGTGCCAGCAGTTTATACCCCTCCCCGGGAGGGTTCTACGAGCAGTACTTC. Encoded protein: CASSLYPSPGGFYEQYF.

There are a few counts of this clone. V is TRBV4-3 and J is TRBJ2-1; 8 bases map to TRBD2. This CDR3 comprises 17 residues. After removal of 4 bases from V and 6 bases from J, the junction contained 14 bases not matched to a gene. The germline V gene encodes CDR1 LGHNA and CDR2 YSLEER. CDR3 in amino acids: CASSPGVAGFVGNEQFF. The CDR3 coding sequence is TGCGCCAGCAGCCCTGGAGTAGCGGGGTTCGTGGGCAATGAGCAGTTCTTC.

The sample holds a few counts of this clone. Mismatch with germline at one junction end may stem from a read error. The chain combines TRBV7-9 with TRBJ1-2; weak D call: TRBD1 (5 bases). CDR1 SEHNR and CDR2 FQNEAQ come from the germline V gene (reference sequence). This CDR3 has 12 residues. The CDR3 is CSSSLEGYGYTF. The CDR3 DNA reads TGTTCCAGCAGCTTAGAGGGGTATGGCTACACCTTC.

The chain employs TRBV19 and TRBJ1-5, with 8 bases matching TRBD1. Germline V gene lookup returns CDR1 LNHDA and CDR2 SQIVND (reference sequence). The CDR3 has 16 amino acids. V gave up 5 bases and J gave up 4 bases; unmatched junction bases: 10. The CDR3 sequence: CASSSEDRGLNQPQHF. The DNA for the CDR3 is TGTGCCAGTAGTTCCGAAGACAGGGGCCTTAATCAGCCCCAGCATTTT.

The chain links TRBV4-3 to TRBJ2-6; TRBD2 might be the D (5 bases). CDR3 length: 16 residues. CDR1 and CDR2 (germline): LGHNA, YSLEER. The V and J ends lost 1 base and 0 bases respectively, with 7 bases between them. CDR3 in amino acids: CASSQVEGSGANVLTF. The CDR3 DNA sequence: TGCGCCAGCAGCCAAGTCGAGGGCTCTGGGGCCAACGTCCTGACTTTC.

This rearrangement joins TRBV2 to TRBJ1-6; TRBD1 matches 7 bases. V dropped 2 bases and J dropped 7; count of bases not matched to a gene: 14. The CDR3 runs to 18 residues. Germline V gene lookup returns CDR1 SNHLY and CDR2 FYNNEI. CDR3 loop: CASSERGGGWDLNSPLHF. The CDR3 DNA sequence: TGTGCCAGCAGTGAACGAGGGGGCGGATGGGATTTAAATTCACCCCTCCACTTT.

This clone has a handful of counts. This chain's CDR3 is CASSGQGASYYGYTF. In nucleotides, the CDR3 is TGTGCCAGCAGCGGACAGGGGGCTTCTTACTATGGCTACACCTTC. The genes are TRBV6-1 and TRBJ1-2, with TRBD1 identical over 11 bases. Looked up from germline, CDR1 is MNHNS and CDR2 is SASEGT. Losses at the gene ends were 6 bases for V and 3 bases for J; bases not matched to a gene: 6. This CDR3 comprises 15 residues.

This chain joins TRBV10-3 and TRBJ1-6, with TRBD1 as a possible D gene (5 bases). V dropped 7 bases and J dropped 12 bases, with 13 bases sitting between them. CDR3 size: 12 residues. Germline CDR1 is ENHRY and CDR2 is SYGVKD. As DNA, the CDR3 is TGTGCCATCACCCCAGACGGGGGACCCCTCCACTTT. It yields the protein CAITPDGGPLHF.

V usage is TRBV5-1 and J usage is TRBJ2-1; TRBD1 is a possible D gene (6 bases). The CDR3 loop spans 16 amino acids. Germline CDR1 SGHRS, CDR2 YFSETQ. V lost 4 bases and J 6 bases, leaving 20 bases between the germline ends. The CDR3 DNA follows: TGCGCCAGCAGCCTAGGAAGACCTTCACAGGGCAATGAGCAGTTCTTC. Its protein product is CASSLGRPSQGNEQFF.

The V and J genes are TRBV28 and TRBJ1-1; 12 bases agree with TRBD1. J lost 3 bases, V lost 4 bases, and 21 bases had no gene match. Germline V CDR1 and CDR2: MDHEN, SYDVKM. CDR3 length equals 21 residues. CDR3 sequence (DNA): TGTGCCAGCAGTTCCCCAATCTCCGGGACAGGGGGCTTCCGATGGGACACTGAAGCTTTCTTT. Translation: CASSSPISGTGGFRWDTEAFF.

The chain has TRBV25-1 and TRBJ2-7; 10 nucleotides match TRBD1. The junction had 8 bases not matched to a gene; V was cut back by 0 bases and J by 3 bases. Germline CDR1 and CDR2: MGHDK and SYGVNS. This CDR3 has 17 residues. CDR3 DNA: TGTGCCAGCAGTGAATATAGGGGACAGGGGAATCGCTACGAGCAGTACTTC. Residues: CASSEYRGQGNRYEQYF.

As concerns this clone: At one of its ends the junction is not consistent with the germline gene, which may arise from a read error. The chain carries TRBV7-9 and TRBJ2-2; TRBD2 might be the D (6 bases). The length of the CDR3 is 18 residues. Germline V gene data show CDR1 as SEHNR and CDR2 as FQNEAQ (reference sequence). The CDR3 DNA follows: TGTTCCAGCAGCTCCATAGAGCTCACTAGCTCAAACACCGGGGAGCTGTTTTTT. It is translated as CSSSSIELTSSNTGELFF.

This clone was seen once. The V gene is TRBV10-1, the J gene TRBJ1-2; D not certain. This CDR3 spans 12 amino acids. The germline gives CDR1 WNHNN, CDR2 SYGVQD (reference sequence). V shed 3 bases and J shed 5 bases, with 7 bases lying between them. CDR3: CASSDRFYGYTF. In DNA form, the CDR3 reads TGCGCCAGCAGTGATCGGTTTTATGGCTACACCTTC.

This clone occurred many times. This sequence joins TRBV6-5 and TRBJ1-2; D is undetermined. Germline loops: CDR1 MNHEY, CDR2 SVGAGI. The CDR3 extends over 15 amino acids. Trimming left V 4 bases short and J 7 bases short, with 19 bases between. The chain's CDR3 is CASSSYREKKGGYTF. CDR3 nucleotides: TGTGCCAGCAGTTCGTACCGGGAGAAAAAGGGTGGCTACACCTTC.

V and J are TRBV15 and TRBJ1-6, with 7 bases aligning to TRBD1. CDR3 length: 15 amino acids. Germline V gene sequence: CDR1 LNHNV, CDR2 YYDKDF (reference sequence). V was clipped by 3 bases and J by 6 bases; unmatched bases: 5. The DNA for the CDR3 is TGTGCCACCAGCAGCCGACAGGGATTTAATTCACCCCTCCACTTT. Translation gives CATSSRQGFNSPLHF. The full variable domain, completed using reference TRBV15 and TRBJ1-6, is DAMVIQNPRYQVTQFGKPVTLSCSQTLNHNVMYWYQQKSSQAPKLLFHYYDKDFNNEADTPDNFQSRRPNTSFCFLDIRSPGLGDTAMYLCATSSRQGFNSPLHFGNGTRLTVT.

The rearrangement uses TRBV18 and TRBJ2-7, with a possible D match to TRBD2 (6 bases). The germline CDR1 and CDR2 sequences are KGHSH and LQKENI. The germline V and J ends were trimmed by 2 bases and 7 bases, with 12 bases remaining between them. The CDR3 length is 13 residues. CDR3 amino acids: CASSPGREEEQYF. CDR3 bases: TGTGCCAGCTCACCAGGCAGGGAGGAAGAGCAGTACTTC.

V usage is TRBV29-1 and J usage is TRBJ2-7; 7 nucleotides align to TRBD2. The CDR3 totals 17 residues. V shed 4 bases, J shed 3 bases, and the junction held 18 bases outside the gene matches. In germline, CDR1 is SQVTM, CDR2 ANQGSEA. The CDR3 DNA is TGCAGCGTTGCTGGGGGGGACGTCGCGGGGTTCAGCTACGAGCAGTACTTC. This sequence encodes CSVAGGDVAGFSYEQYF.

The V and J genes are TRBV29-1 and TRBJ2-1; 7 nucleotides line up with TRBD2. Germline CDR1 is SQVTM and CDR2 is ANQGSEA. V shed 7 bases and J 3 bases; nucleotides not matched to a gene: 9. This CDR3 is built from 14 residues. The CDR3 loop is CSARGTTDYNEQFF. CDR3 coding DNA: TGCAGCGCCCGAGGGACTACAGACTACAATGAGCAGTTCTTC.

The rearrangement uses TRBV5-1 and TRBJ2-2, with a tentative D call TRBD2 (6 bases). The V end was cut by 0 bases, the J end by 10 bases, with 13 bases between. CDR1 is SGHRS, CDR2 YFSETQ, per germline. This CDR3 has 14 amino acids. The CDR3 DNA reads TGCGCCAGCAGCTTGGTAGGCGGGGCTGTGGAGCTGTTTTTT. This encodes CASSLVGGAVELFF. Combining the CDR3 with reference TRBV5-1 and TRBJ2-2 gives the whole variable domain KAGVTQTPRYLIKTRGQQVTLSCSPISGHRSVSWYQQTPGQGLQFLFEYFSETQRNKGNFPGRFSGRQFSNSRSEMNVSTLELGDSALYLCASSLVGGAVELFFGEGSRLTVL.

CDR3 residues: CSVGEGPNYGYTF. The CDR3, as DNA: TGCAGCGTTGGGGAGGGTCCCAACTATGGCTACACCTTC. This chain uses TRBV29-1 with TRBJ1-2; no clear D. CDR1 and CDR2 (germline): SQVTM, ANQGSEA. The CDR3 length is 13 residues. Trimming removed 4 bases from V and 2 bases from J, with 11 bases in between.

This clone came up a few times. This chain links TRBV2 with TRBJ2-1; the match to TRBD2 covers 13 bases. Germline CDR1 reads SNHLY; CDR2 reads FYNNEI. The CDR3 has 16 amino acids. Trimming took 4 bases from V and 10 from J; bases not matched to a gene: 10. CDR3 residues: CASSAGTSGARGEQFF. The CDR3 bases are TGTGCCAGCAGTGCCGGGACTAGCGGGGCCCGGGGGGAGCAGTTCTTC.

The chain is built from TRBV6-5 and TRBJ2-4, with D possibly TRBD1 on 5 matching bases. V was trimmed by 7 bases and J by 0 bases, leaving 13 bases between them. From germline, CDR1 is MNHEY and CDR2 SVGAGI. The CDR3 length is 15 residues. This chain's CDR3 is CASTGQALAKNIQYF. The CDR3 bases are TGTGCCAGCACCGGACAAGCCTTAGCCAAAAACATTCAGTACTTC.

The chain links TRBV30 to TRBJ2-2; 9 bases align to TRBD1. The germline V gene has CDR1 GTSNPN and CDR2 SVGIG (reference sequence). The CDR3 loop spans 14 amino acids. V was clipped by 3 bases and J by 4 bases; unmatched bases: 3. The CDR3 DNA reads TGTGCCTGGAGGGACAGGGGCGGCACCGGGGAGCTGTTTTTT. Its protein product is CAWRDRGGTGELFF.